One sample yielded the 29 T cell receptor beta chains listed below, sequenced in a study of T cell clones after liver transplantation. The assay was immunoSEQ multiplex PCR, and TCRdb's table has in-frame clones only and misses some. The top ten hold approximately 2.8% of the sample, which has about 76,000 clones, over 65% seen once. Sequencing used CD4+ T cells from blood, obtained at the 22-month timepoint. All receptors derive from a human patient who received a liver transplant. Some T cells may be transferred from the graft donor.

This clone has just a few counts. The chain recombines TRBV19 with TRBJ1-3; D call uncertain. Germline-derived CDR1 and CDR2 are LNHDA and SQIVND (reference sequence). The CDR3 runs 13 residues. The V gene lost 9 bases and the J gene lost 0 bases, with 9 bases spanning the gap. CDR3 amino acids: CASPVHSGNTIYF. CDR3 DNA sequence: TGTGCCAGCCCTGTCCACTCTGGAAACACCATATATTTT.

The J gene is TRBJ1-5, the V gene TRBV10-2; 10 bases match TRBD1. The CDR3 consists of 13 residues. Germline CDR1 and CDR2: WSHSY and SAAADI. Trimming removed 8 bases from V and 12 bases from J; junction bases left unmatched: 10. CDR3 in amino acids: CASGDRGVSIQHF. The DNA for the CDR3 is TGCGCCAGCGGGGACAGGGGAGTCTCCATCCAGCATTTT.

The chain is built from TRBV7-6 and TRBJ2-3; D gene ambiguous. CDR3 length: 16 residues. Germline V lookup: CDR1 SGHVS, CDR2 FNYEAQ. The V gene lost 4 bases and the J gene lost 1 base, with 15 bases spanning the gap. DNA of the CDR3: TGTGCCAGCAGCTCCCGCCCGGACCGTGGCACAGATACGCAGTATTTT. Translated, it gives CASSSRPDRGTDTQYF. Variable domain in full (rest from reference TRBV7-6 and TRBJ2-3): GAGVSQSPRYKVTKRGQDVALRCDPISGHVSLYWYRQALGQGPEFLTYFNYEAQQDKSGLPNDRFSAERPEGSISTLTIQRTEQRDSAMYRCASSSRPDRGTDTQYFGPGTRLTVL.

This clone occurred a few times. The gene calls are TRBV19 and TRBJ2-6; 8 nucleotides align to TRBD2. Per germline, CDR1 LNHDA and CDR2 SQIVND (reference sequence). V was clipped by 6 bases and J by 3 bases; unmatched bases: 16. This CDR3 has 19 amino acids. The CDR3 sequence: CASRPTPHGGEFGANVLTF. CDR3 nucleotides: TGTGCCAGTAGACCCACCCCCCACGGGGGGGAATTTGGGGCCAACGTCCTGACTTTC.

V gene TRBV28 combines with J gene TRBJ1-1, with 10 bases aligning to TRBD1. V shed 6 bases, J shed 4 bases, and the junction held 14 bases outside the gene matches. Germline V gene lookup returns CDR1 MDHEN and CDR2 SYDVKM. The CDR3 totals 17 residues. The CDR3 DNA is TGTGCCAGCAGCCCGACCGGGACAGGGGTTTTGAGCACTGAAGCTTTCTTT. This gives the protein CASSPTGTGVLSTEAFF.

The V gene is TRBV6-1, the J gene TRBJ2-1; weak D call: TRBD2 (7 bases). Germline V gene data show CDR1 as MNHNS and CDR2 as SASEGT. The CDR3 runs to 14 residues. V lost 3 bases and J lost 4, with 10 bases in between. The CDR3 coding sequence is TGTGCCAGCAGTGAGGCGGGGGCGTACAATGAGCAGTTCTTC. This gives the protein CASSEAGAYNEQFF.

The chain carries TRBV19 and TRBJ1-2, with a possible D match to TRBD1 (6 bases). This CDR3 is 12 amino acids long. Germline CDR1 and CDR2: LNHDA and SQIVND (reference sequence). Deletions cut 8 bases from V and 4 bases from J, with 11 bases between. For the CDR3, the DNA is TGTGCCAGTGCCATAGGGGGCTATGGCTACACCTTC. This codes for CASAIGGYGYTF.

This chain connects TRBV28 to TRBJ2-1, with 8 bases that match TRBD2. Trimming took 7 bases from V and 4 from J; bases not matched to a gene: 6. CDR1 is MDHEN, CDR2 SYDVKM, per germline. The CDR3 runs 14 residues. The CDR3 loop reads CASKLAEPYNEQFF. The CDR3 region has the DNA TGTGCCAGCAAACTAGCGGAGCCTTACAATGAGCAGTTCTTC. Full variable domain (remainder filled in from reference TRBV28 and TRBJ2-1): DVKVTQSSRYLVKRTGEKVFLECVQDMDHENMFWYRQDPGLGLRLIYFSYDVKMKEKGDIPEGYSVSREKKERFSLILESASTNQTSMYLCASKLAEPYNEQFFGPGTRLTVL.

The V call is TRBV4-2, the J call TRBJ1-1; perhaps TRBD1 as D (5 bases). Trimming removed 4 bases from V and 5 bases from J, with 11 bases in between. Germline V CDR1 and CDR2: LGHNA, YNFKEQ. The CDR3 covers 13 residues. As DNA, the CDR3 is TGTGCCAGCAGCCGGGGGGGTTCGACTGAAGCTTTCTTT. This codes for CASSRGGSTEAFF.

The chain carries TRBV6-5 and TRBJ2-4; maybe TRBD1 (5 bases). The CDR3 runs to 14 residues. Trimming shortened V by 10 bases and J by 0 bases, and 13 bases separated the two germline ends. Germline loops: CDR1 MNHEY, CDR2 SVGAGI. CDR3 DNA: TGTGCCACAAACGATAGGGGAGCCAAAAACATTCAGTACTTC. Residues: CATNDRGAKNIQYF.

The V and J genes are TRBV4-2 and TRBJ2-2, with 10 bases matching TRBD1. The CDR3 consists of 16 residues. Germline assignment: CDR1 LGHNA and CDR2 YNFKEQ. With 4 bases clipped from V and 4 bases from J, the junction kept 6 bases outside the gene matches. Written as DNA, the CDR3 is TGTGCCAGCAGCCCATGGGACAGGGGAGGCACCGGGGAGCTGTTTTTT. This gives the protein CASSPWDRGGTGELFF.

The CDR3 spells CASSLGRGYQETQYF. Written as DNA, the CDR3 is TGTGCCAGCAGTTTGGGTCGGGGTTACCAAGAGACCCAGTACTTC. This chain joins TRBV28 and TRBJ2-5, with TRBD2 as a possible D gene (5 bases). This CDR3 has 15 residues. V was clipped by 3 bases and J by 0 bases, with 11 bases between them. CDR1 and CDR2 from the germline V gene are MDHEN and SYDVKM.

The chain links TRBV6-5 to TRBJ2-3, with unresolved D. Trimming took off 0 bases at V and 6 bases at J, with 13 bases between the two ends. CDR3 length: 15 residues. Looked up from germline, CDR1 is MNHEY and CDR2 is SVGAGI. The CDR3 sequence: CASSYSISRPDTQYF. In DNA form, the CDR3 reads TGTGCCAGCAGTTACTCGATATCTAGGCCCGATACGCAGTATTTT.

The CDR3 DNA follows: TGTGCCAGCAGCTTAGCGGGGGGCCTCTACAATGAGCAGTTCTTC. Translated: CASSLAGGLYNEQFF. The rearrangement uses TRBV7-3 and TRBJ2-1, with 8 bases matching TRBD2. V trimming: 2 bases; J trimming: 3 bases; junction bases outside the gene matches: 3. The germline V gene has CDR1 SGHTA and CDR2 FQGTGA. This CDR3 has 15 residues.

The rearrangement uses TRBV5-1 and TRBJ1-2; the D gene is possibly TRBD1 (6 bases). The CDR3 covers 15 residues. The V end was cut by 3 bases, the J end by 1 base, with 13 bases between. From germline, CDR1 is SGHRS and CDR2 YFSETQ. The CDR3 loop is CASSSTGLGNYGYTF. CDR3 in DNA: TGCGCCAGCAGCTCAACAGGGCTCGGTAACTATGGCTACACCTTC.

The sample holds a few counts of this clone. This chain joins TRBV29-1 and TRBJ2-1; D tentatively reads TRBD1 or TRBD2 (5 bases each). Germline V CDR1 and CDR2: SQVTM, ANQGSEA. The CDR3 has 15 amino acids. Trimming removed 3 bases at V and 8 bases at J, with 20 bases between. This CDR3 reads CSVERYGQGADEQFF. The CDR3 DNA sequence: TGCAGCGTTGAGAGGTACGGGCAGGGAGCGGATGAGCAGTTCTTC.

The rearrangement joins TRBV7-2 to TRBJ1-5; TRBD1 aligns across 7 bases. The CDR3 is 13 amino acids. Germline V gives CDR1 SGHTA, CDR2 FQGNSA. The V gene end was trimmed by 2 bases and the J gene end by 6 bases; junction bases not matched to a gene: 1. This CDR3 reads CASSLNRGQPQHF. The DNA of the CDR3 is TGTGCCAGCAGCTTAAACAGGGGTCAGCCCCAGCATTTT.

This clone came up once. The genes are TRBV6-1 and TRBJ1-3, with TRBD1 identical over 7 bases. Germline V lookup: CDR1 MNHNS, CDR2 SASEGT. Trimming took 3 bases from V and 4 from J; bases not matched to a gene: 3. There are 14 residues in the CDR3. The CDR3 is CASSERRGGNTIYF. DNA of the CDR3: TGTGCCAGCAGTGAGCGCAGGGGGGGAAACACCATATATTTT.

The rearrangement joins TRBV21-1 to TRBJ1-2; whether TRBD1, the table's D call, matches the DNA was not checked. TRBV21-1 is shown as a pseudogene. This CDR3 has 15 amino acids. The CDR3, as DNA: TGTGCCAGCAGCAAAGACGATCAGGGTATCTATGGCTACACCTTC. It is translated as CASSKDDQGIYGYTF.

The chain carries TRBV19 and TRBJ1-1, with D maybe TRBD1 (6 bases). Germline CDR1 LNHDA, CDR2 SQIVND (reference sequence). This CDR3 spans 14 amino acids. V dropped 4 bases and J dropped 4 bases, with 13 bases sitting between them. The CDR3, as DNA: TGTGCCAGTAGTACGGGGACATTGGCCACTGAAGCTTTCTTT. Amino acids: CASSTGTLATEAFF.

The chain has TRBV7-2 and TRBJ2-5; possibly TRBD1 or TRBD2 for D (6 bases each). The CDR3 has 16 residues. Germline assignment: CDR1 SGHTA and CDR2 FQGNSA. The V gene lost 5 bases and the J gene lost 0 bases, with 16 bases spanning the gap. CDR3 region: CASSPHPGAYQETQYF. The CDR3 DNA reads as TGTGCCAGCAGCCCACATCCGGGGGCGTACCAAGAGACCCAGTACTTC.

The CDR3 spells CASRMRGPSNQPQHF. The CDR3, as DNA: TGTGCCAGCCGAATGAGGGGCCCCAGCAATCAGCCCCAGCATTTT. This sequence joins TRBV6-5 and TRBJ1-5; D is possibly TRBD1 (5 bases). V lost 8 bases and J 1 base, leaving 15 bases between the germline ends. Per germline, CDR1 MNHEY and CDR2 SVGAGI. CDR3 size: 15 residues.

The rearrangement joins TRBV5-4 to TRBJ2-3; D unresolved. The CDR3 has 14 amino acids. Germline CDR1 and CDR2: SGHNT and YYREEE (reference sequence). V lost 1 base to trimming and J lost 2 bases, with 8 bases between them. CDR3 sequence reads: CASSLIGFTDTQYF. CDR3 nucleotide sequence: TGTGCCAGCAGCTTGATAGGGTTCACAGATACGCAGTATTTT.

The chain links TRBV7-2 to TRBJ1-5, with a possible D match to TRBD1 (6 bases). The CDR3 loop spans 15 amino acids. V shed 5 bases and J shed 7 bases, with 18 bases lying between them. CDR1 and CDR2 (germline): SGHTA, FQGNSA. The CDR3 sequence is CASSAMGASRQPQHF. CDR3 DNA: TGTGCCAGCAGCGCCATGGGGGCGTCGCGGCAGCCCCAGCATTTT.

The rearrangement joins TRBV9 to TRBJ2-3; D unresolved. V lost 1 base to trimming and J lost 6 bases, with 9 bases between them. The CDR3 runs 13 residues. Germline CDR1 reads SGDLS; CDR2 reads YYNGEE. This CDR3 is CASSVRGSDTQYF. As DNA, the CDR3 is TGTGCCAGCAGCGTAAGAGGCTCGGATACGCAGTATTTT.

The chain combines TRBV7-9 with TRBJ2-7, with 7 bases aligning to TRBD2. CDR3 length equals 13 residues. Germline V CDR1 and CDR2: SEHNR, FQNEAQ (reference sequence). V trimming: 11 bases; J trimming: 5 bases; junction bases outside the gene matches: 12. The CDR3 sequence: CAWTGGSSDEQYF. The CDR3 DNA reads TGTGCCTGGACTGGCGGGAGCTCGGACGAGCAGTACTTC.

A single count supports this clone. The V gene is TRBV2, the J gene TRBJ2-3; the D gene is possibly TRBD1 (6 bases). Trimming removed 4 bases from V and 4 bases from J, with 12 bases in between. The CDR3 has 14 amino acids. Germline CDR1 and CDR2: SNHLY and FYNNEI. The CDR3, as DNA: TGTGCCAGCAGTGCCCAGGGGAGATCAGATACGCAGTATTTT. Amino acids: CASSAQGRSDTQYF.

The V gene is TRBV7-3, the J gene TRBJ2-2; 8 bases line up with TRBD2. Unmatched junction bases numbered 4, after V lost 0 bases and J lost 7 bases. The CDR3 has 15 amino acids. Germline assignment: CDR1 SGHTA and CDR2 FQGTGA. The CDR3 DNA reads TGTGCCAGCAGCTTAACTAGCGGGACGGGCGGGGAGCTGTTTTTT. Its protein product is CASSLTSGTGGELFF.

On this clone: One end of the junction does not line up with germline, which may come from a read error. The chain employs TRBV5-4 and TRBJ2-6; D is undetermined. This CDR3 has 15 amino acids. CDR1 SGHNT and CDR2 YYREEE come from the germline V gene (reference sequence). CDR3 amino acids: CASRLGGSGANVLTF. In nucleotides, the CDR3 is TGTGCCAGCAGATTGGGCGGCTCTGGGGCCAACGTCCTGACTTTC. The whole variable domain, remainder taken from reference TRBV5-4 and TRBJ2-6, is ETGVTQSPTHLIKTRGQQVTLRCSSQSGHNTVSWYQQALGQGPQFIFQYYREEENGRGNFPPRFSGLQFPNYSSELNVNALELDDSALYLCASRLGGSGANVLTFGAGSRLTVL.